The source of this T cell receptor (beta chain) is a study of blood T cell repertoires in COVID-19. Study details: Acute and convalescent COVID-19 specimens originated in the United States, Italy and Spain. T cells, B-cell-depleted T cells, or PBMCs supplied cDNA or gDNA.

In the source study's methods: Quantification of nucleated cells was approximated via reference gene primer amplification. The data were produced by immunoSEQ multiplex PCR, yet TCRdb's version contains in-frame clones alone and is incomplete. V, J and clone size are those of that table, while D and trimming were read from the DNA. Of 210,000 or so clones listed, more than 85% are singletons. The CDR3 is 14 residues long. With 6 bases removed from V and 7 bases from J, the gap between germline ends came to 16 bases. Per the germline V gene, CDR1 is SGHRS and CDR2 is YFSETQ. This clonotype originated in a man aged 40-49 years with active or convalescent COVID-19. V usage is TRBV5-1 and J usage is TRBJ1-4; D is ambiguous. What was sequenced was peripheral blood. CDR3 coding DNA: TGCGCCAGCAAAGGAGGTTTTCAAGGTGAAAAACTGTTTTTT. This codes for CASKGGFQGEKLFF.